This paragraph covers one TCR beta chain sequence. Its antigen is as yet unknown. This record comes from a study of beta chain features in type 1 diabetes. General observations from the study: Across all four CD4+ subsets, people with type 1 diabetes showed modestly shorter TCRB CDR3s. The study found fewer insertions and more deletions at VDJ junctions in type 1 diabetes patients. Naive, central memory and Treg TCRB repertoires seemed to resemble each other more closely in patients than they did in healthy donors. Researchers caution that PCR might favor shorter templates, equally among patients and controls.

Investigators reverse transcribed all isolated RNA, so they sequenced expressed TCRB transcripts. Sequencing used immunoSEQ multiplex PCR; TCRdb keeps in-frame clones, though not all of them. This sample has 600,000 to 700,000 clones, with over 10% found just once. CDR1 is SGHAT, CDR2 FQNNGV, per germline. The V gene lost 4 bases and the J gene lost 7 bases, with 17 bases spanning the gap. This CDR3 is 15 amino acids long. Sorted cells reached over 95% purity in every population. This rearrangement joins TRBV11-2 to TRBJ1-5; possibly TRBD1 for D (5 bases). The specimen sequenced was naive CD4+ T cells from blood. This sequence originates from a man aged 25-40 years with type 1 diabetes. The CDR3 spells CASSSLKGSGQPQHF. In nucleotides, the CDR3 is TGTGCCAGCAGCTCATTGAAGGGTTCAGGGCAGCCCCAGCATTTT.